The rows below give T cell receptor beta chains drawn from one sample of a study of T-cell reconstitution after alpha-beta-depleted transplantation in children. TCRdb redid the calling of the PCR reads with MiXCR, one entry per CDR3 protein. The sample lists almost 500,000 distinct CDR3 sequences; around 13% were seen once. The sample in question was PBMCs from the stem cell graft donor, obtained from the stem cell graft. The receptor source for this set is a human donor who donated a stem cell graft to a child with combined immunodeficiency. The CDR3 runs from the conserved cysteine through the conserved F or W. D genes are given only for firm matches. The size of a clone is reported for some rows only, either as once, few or many, or as a class for expanded clones.

V gene	J gene	clone size	D gene	CDR3 DNA	CDR3 protein
TRBV18	TRBJ2-5	-	-	TGTGCCAGCTCCCCTGGCTCCATGACCCAGTACTTC	CASSPGSMTQYF
TRBV7-2	TRBJ2-3	-	-	TGTGCCAGCAGCCTAGTGGGGGTTGGGCTACGCACAGATACGCAGTATTTT	CASSLVGVGLRTDTQYF
TRBV4-1	TRBJ2-1	-	-	TGCGCCAGCAGCCCCGGAATGGCCGGTGAGCAGTTCTTC	CASSPGMAGEQFF
TRBV6-2/TRBV6-3	TRBJ1-2	-	-	TGTGCCGGTAATTATGGCTACACCTTC	CAGNYGYTF
TRBV7-2	TRBJ1-4	few	TRBD1	TGTGCCAGCAGCTTCGACAGGGGGGAAAATGAAAAACTGTTTTTT	CASSFDRGENEKLFF
TRBV29-1	TRBJ1-1	many	TRBD1	TGCAGCGCCTCGGGGGGACAGGGGACTGAAGCTTTCTTT	CSASGGQGTEAFF
TRBV6-2/TRBV6-3	TRBJ2-1	few	TRBD2	TGTGCCAGCAGTTATGGCGGGAGGGAGTTCTTC	CASSYGGREFF
TRBV9	TRBJ2-5	few	-	TGTGCCAGCAGCAGGTCAGAAGAGACCCAGTACTTC	CASSRSEETQYF
TRBV11-2	TRBJ2-5	many	-	TGTGCCAGCGCCCTTGGGACCTACCAAGAGACCCAGTACTTC	CASALGTYQETQYF
TRBV12-3/TRBV12-4	TRBJ1-5	-	-	TGTGCCAGCAGGGAACAAGCAATCAATCAGCCCCAGCATTTT	CASREQAINQPQHF
TRBV27	TRBJ1-1	-	TRBD1	TGTGCCAGCAGTCTAACAGGGGGGTGGGACACTGAAGCTTTCTTT	CASSLTGGWDTEAFF
TRBV20-1	TRBJ2-5	-	TRBD2	TGCAGTGCCCGAGGGCTAGCGGATTACCCACAAGAGACCCAGTACTTC	CSARGLADYPQETQYF
TRBV6-2/TRBV6-3	TRBJ2-1	many	-	TGTGCCAGCAGTTATATGGGGCTGGGGAATGAGCAGTTCTTC	CASSYMGLGNEQFF
TRBV20-1	TRBJ2-3	many	-	TGCAGTGCTAGAGATCCCCTAGCGCGGGATACGCAGTATTTT	CSARDPLARDTQYF
TRBV12-3/TRBV12-4	TRBJ1-6	few	-	TGTGCCAGCAGTTTGAGAGGGACGGTTGATTCACCCCTCCACTTT	CASSLRGTVDSPLHF
TRBV7-2	TRBJ2-2	many	-	TGTGCCAGCGGCCGAGGGGAGCTGTTTTTT	CASGRGELFF
TRBV29-1	TRBJ1-1	-	-	TGCAGCGAGAGTCAGGGAAACACTGAAGCTTTCTTT	CSESQGNTEAFF
TRBV20-1	TRBJ1-1	-	-	TGCAGTGCTACCCCCCAAGGGGTTGGCACTGAAGCTTTCTTT	CSATPQGVGTEAFF
TRBV7-2	TRBJ2-1	-	TRBD1	TGTGCCAGCAGCCGCGCCGGGACAGTGATTTACAATGAGCAGTTCTTC	CASSRAGTVIYNEQFF
TRBV6-1	TRBJ2-2	-	TRBD1	TGTGCCAGCAGCCTCGGGACAGTCACCGGGGAGCTGTTTTTT	CASSLGTVTGELFF
TRBV7-2	TRBJ2-1	few	-	TGTGCCAGCAGGTCAACAGGACACAATGAGCAGTTCTTC	CASRSTGHNEQFF
TRBV29-1	TRBJ1-1	-	-	TGCAGCGTTGCTGGTTTAGGCACTGAAGCTTTCTTT	CSVAGLGTEAFF
TRBV19	TRBJ2-7	-	TRBD1	TGTGCCAGTAGTATCCAGGGGGCAATCTACGAGCAGTACTTC	CASSIQGAIYEQYF
TRBV29-1	TRBJ2-7	-	-	TGCAGCGTTGTTGCTGGGGCCTACGAGCAGTACTTC	CSVVAGAYEQYF
TRBV11-2	TRBJ1-1	-	-	TGTGCCAGCAGCTTAGACCCGGGGCCCTTGAACACTGAAGCTTTCTTT	CASSLDPGPLNTEAFF
TRBV12-3/TRBV12-4	TRBJ1-3	many	-	TGTGCCAGCAGGGCTTTCGGACGCGTCTCTGGAAACACCATATATTTT	CASRAFGRVSGNTIYF
TRBV9	TRBJ2-5	-	TRBD2	TGTGCCAGCAGCCCGGGGACTAGCGGGACGCAAGAGACCCAGTACTTC	CASSPGTSGTQETQYF
TRBV12-3/TRBV12-4	TRBJ2-4	-	-	TGTGCCAGCAGTTTTGGGGCGGAACTAGCCAAAAACATTCAGTACTTC	CASSFGAELAKNIQYF
TRBV20-1	TRBJ2-5	few	-	TGCAGTGCTACGTTCCAGCACCAAGAGACCCAGTACTTC	CSATFQHQETQYF
TRBV7-3	TRBJ2-3	many	TRBD2	TGTGCCAGCAGCTTAAATGGCGGGAGTGGTACGCAGTATTTT	CASSLNGGSGTQYF
TRBV20-1	TRBJ2-7	few	-	TGCAGTGGGGACGGGAGTTCTTGCTACGAGCAGTACTTC	CSGDGSSCYEQYF
TRBV12-3/TRBV12-4	TRBJ2-2	many	-	TGTGCCAGCAGTCCCTGGTACGGGGAGCTGTTTTTT	CASSPWYGELFF
TRBV6-5	TRBJ2-3	-	-	TGTGCCAGCAGTTACTCGTCGATGATGGCTTCGAGCACAGATACGCAGTATTTT	CASSYSSMMASSTDTQYF
TRBV28	TRBJ2-7	-	-	TGTGCCAGCACCCCGCCTGGGAGCTCCTACGAGCAGTACTTC	CASTPPGSSYEQYF
TRBV20-1	TRBJ2-7	few	TRBD2	TGCAGTGCTGTTGAGGGGCGGGGGTTGGGCTACGAGCAGTACTTC	CSAVEGRGLGYEQYF
TRBV10-3	TRBJ2-5	-	-	TGTGCCATCAGTGAGTACGGCAGGCCATTACGGACCCAGTACTTC	CAISEYGRPLRTQYF
TRBV5-1	TRBJ2-7	many	-	TGCGCCAGCAGCTTGGTCGGGGGAGCCGAGCAGTACTTC	CASSLVGGAEQYF
TRBV11-2	TRBJ1-2	few	-	TGTGCCAGCAGCTTAGATGCGGGGGACTGGGGCTACACCTTC	CASSLDAGDWGYTF
TRBV2	TRBJ2-1	-	-	TGTACCAGCAGTGACTCGGGGGCCTCTCAGTTTATAAACTACAATGAGCAGTTCTTC	CTSSDSGASQFINYNEQFF
TRBV12-3/TRBV12-4	TRBJ2-4	few	TRBD2	TGTGCCAGCAGTTCGGGACTAGCGGGGGTAGCCAAAAACATTCAGTACTTC	CASSSGLAGVAKNIQYF